A selection of T cell receptor beta chains follows, all from one sample in a study of breast tumors, draining lymph nodes, adjacent tissues. In TCRdb, the multiplex PCR reads were re-called with MiXCR into one record per CDR3 protein. The table shows about 130,000 distinct CDR3 sequences, with under 25% occurring only once. Sequenced input: axillary lymph node tissue. All receptors come from a female donor with breast cancer. Some clones in this sample may be carry-over from other donors' samples. Each CDR3 is given with its conserved first and last residue. The order of the fields is V gene, J gene, CDR3 protein.

TRBV28	TRBJ1-5	CASKGGYSNQPQHF
TRBV6-6	TRBJ2-1	CASSNLAVNEQFF
TRBV5-6	TRBJ2-5	CASSSSTGTTERAQYF
TRBV10-3	TRBJ2-5	CAISQISGQETQYF
TRBV24-1	TRBJ2-1	CATSDPTSGDSYNEQFF
TRBV3-1	TRBJ2-3	CASSHSGSADTQYF
TRBV25-1	TRBJ1-3	CASSDAGSGNTIYF
TRBV5-1	TRBJ2-7	CASSLGGQGSEQYF
TRBV12-3/TRBV12-4	TRBJ1-6	CASRGEGLSSSPLHF
TRBV27	TRBJ2-4	CASSAQWGGLAKNIQYF
TRBV2	TRBJ2-1	CASRGRLAGGYNEQFF
TRBV20-1	TRBJ2-1	CSANRLADYNEQFF
TRBV5-6	TRBJ1-5	CASSLGGQGTYSNQPQHF
TRBV5-6	TRBJ1-2	CASSAGTVTGYTF
TRBV5-1	TRBJ1-6	CASSLLTGANSPLRF
TRBV19	TRBJ2-1	CASSIGGSVLNEQFF
TRBV18	TRBJ2-5	CASSLAGGTQETQSF
TRBV12-3/TRBV12-4	TRBJ2-1	CASSPRGLARAEQFF
TRBV6-2/TRBV6-3	TRBJ2-5	CASSRGGTQETQYF
TRBV20-1	TRBJ1-4	CSANGSGEKLFF
TRBV2	TRBJ2-5	CASSGSAETQYF
TRBV29-1	TRBJ2-3	CSVEGLAGVRDTQYF
TRBV18	TRBJ2-5	CASSLAGGTQETQYF
TRBV5-1	TRBJ2-3	CASKRLAPSTDTQYF
TRBV10-2	TRBJ1-6	CASEEVGFGSPLHF
TRBV28	TRBJ1-4	CASSPTGTATNEKLFF